These 10 T cell receptor beta chains came from one sample sequenced in a study of cytotoxic CD8 clonotypes in ibrutinib-treated CLL. Clones were read by immunoSEQ multiplex PCR, and TCRdb kept only the in-frame ones, dropping some. In the table there are thousands of clones, 60% to 75% of which are singletons. Material: PBMCs, obtained before ibrutinib treatment. Every receptor here comes from a human donor with chronic lymphocytic leukemia.

This clone was detected a few times. The chain couples TRBV19 to TRBJ2-4; 8 bases align to TRBD1. V lost 6 bases and J lost 3; bases outside the gene matches: 10. The CDR3 is 16 residues long. Per the germline V gene, CDR1 is LNHDA and CDR2 is SQIVND (reference sequence). CDR3 loop: CASRGQGIPNKNIQYF. The CDR3 DNA reads as TGTGCCAGTAGAGGACAGGGTATTCCCAACAAAAACATTCAGTACTTC.

The chain links TRBV5-1 to TRBJ1-2; D remains unclear. V was clipped by 0 bases and J by 2 bases, with 8 bases between them. Germline assignment: CDR1 SGHRS and CDR2 YFSETQ. The length of the CDR3 is 14 residues. Written as DNA, the CDR3 is TGCGCCAGCAGCTTGGCTGGTGGCAACTATGGCTACACCTTC. Residues: CASSLAGGNYGYTF. The whole variable domain, filled in from reference TRBV5-1 and TRBJ1-2, reads KAGVTQTPRYLIKTRGQQVTLSCSPISGHRSVSWYQQTPGQGLQFLFEYFSETQRNKGNFPGRFSGRQFSNSRSEMNVSTLELGDSALYLCASSLAGGNYGYTFGSGTRLTVV.

V gene TRBV11-1 combines with J gene TRBJ2-3; D is unclear. The V end lost 1 base, the J end lost 0 bases, and 14 bases lay between the germline ends. CDR1 is SGHAT and CDR2 is FQDESV in the germline V gene (reference sequence). The CDR3 contains 17 residues. CDR3 sequence (DNA): TGTGCCAGCAGCTTAGATCCTCGACGCCTAAGCACAGATACGCAGTATTTT. Its translation: CASSLDPRRLSTDTQYF.

J is TRBJ2-5 and V is TRBV6-6, with 9 bases fitting TRBD1. The V and J ends lost 8 bases and 1 base, in that order; junction bases with no gene match: 2. Germline CDR1 is MNHNY and CDR2 is SVGAGI (reference sequence). The CDR3 runs to 13 residues. The CDR3, as DNA: TGTGCCAGCCGGGACAGGGTCCAAGAGACCCAGTACTTC. Its translation: CASRDRVQETQYF.

The chain uses TRBV18 and TRBJ2-2, with D tentatively TRBD2 (6 bases). Germline V CDR1 and CDR2: KGHSH, LQKENI. CDR3 length equals 15 residues. Trimming shortened V by 3 bases and J by 3 bases, and 11 bases separated the two germline ends. CDR3 protein: CASSPNSGDTGELFF. Here the CDR3 DNA reads TGTGCCAGCTCACCCAATTCGGGGGACACCGGGGAGCTGTTTTTT.

The chain carries TRBV7-9 and TRBJ1-1; D unclear. The CDR3 consists of 12 residues. The V gene lost 5 bases and the J gene lost 11 bases, with 15 bases spanning the gap. CDR1 is SEHNR, CDR2 FQNEAQ, per germline (reference sequence). CDR3 DNA: TGTGCCAGCAGCCCGGGCGTTGCAAGCGCTTTCTTT. Translating it yields CASSPGVASAFF.

The J gene is TRBJ1-3, the V gene TRBV7-2; D is uncertain. Germline V gene sequence: CDR1 SGHTA, CDR2 FQGNSA. V lost 8 bases, J lost 0 bases, and 14 bases lay in between. The CDR3 length is 15 residues. The CDR3 DNA is TGTGCCAGCCGGGCCCAGACGTTCTCTGGAAACACCATATATTTT. As protein: CASRAQTFSGNTIYF.

This clone has a handful of counts. This rearrangement joins TRBV27 to TRBJ2-7; tentatively, D is TRBD1 (5 bases). V lost 1 base and J 3 bases, leaving 10 bases between the germline ends. In germline, CDR1 is MNHEY, CDR2 SMNVEV (reference sequence). The CDR3 is made up of 14 amino acids. For the CDR3, the DNA is TGTGCCAGCAGTTTATTTAGGGGAAGCTACGAGCAGTACTTC. This translates into CASSLFRGSYEQYF.

This clone was observed a few times. V is TRBV5-1 and J is TRBJ1-2; perhaps TRBD1 as D (6 bases). The CDR3 is 14 residues long. The V end was cut by 4 bases, the J end by 4 bases, with 14 bases between. Germline-derived CDR1 and CDR2 are SGHRS and YFSETQ. CDR3 sequence (DNA): TGCGCCAGCAGCCTTTACAAGGACAGCTATGGCTACACCTTC. Translating it yields CASSLYKDSYGYTF.

This clone showed up just once. The rearrangement joins TRBV5-1 to TRBJ2-1; D tentatively reads TRBD1 or TRBD2 (5 bases each). Trimming took off 7 bases at V and 0 bases at J, with 14 bases between the two ends. Looked up from germline, CDR1 is SGHRS and CDR2 is YFSETQ. The CDR3 loop spans 15 amino acids. CDR3 protein: CASGAGTFSYNEQFF. For the CDR3, the DNA is TGCGCCAGCGGGGCCGGGACCTTCTCCTACAATGAGCAGTTCTTC.